This T cell receptor (beta chain) was sequenced during a study of cytomegalovirus exposure and HLA in healthy donors. For the study at large: Of some 360 genotyped donors, about 81% clustered with self-reported Caucasian donors.

Study-level findings and limits: TCR association rates varied by HLA locus in a later analysis, with DRB1 highest and HLA-C lowest. The majority of TCR sequences were rare, yet some public TCRs appeared in many donors.

The junction had 11 bases not matched to a gene; V was cut back by 2 bases and J by 8 bases. The CDR3 is made up of 16 amino acids. CDR1 LGHNA and CDR2 YNFKEQ come from the germline V gene. A note on this clone: The antigen is not known.

This PCR relied on a set of 60 Vbeta primers and 13 Jbeta primers. Method: immunoSEQ multiplex PCR; TCRdb's copy keeps in-frame clones and lacks some. The sample lists 140,000 to 150,000 clones, around a tenth occurring once. Material for sequencing was PBMCs. The TCR comes from a male donor in good health and CMV-seronegative. The rearrangement uses TRBV4-2 and TRBJ2-1; 8 positions agree with TRBD1. CDR3 residues: CASSQPDRGEVDEQFF. The CDR3 nucleotides read TGTGCCAGCAGCCAACCTGACAGGGGAGAGGTCGATGAGCAGTTCTTC.